This record concerns one T cell receptor (beta chain) sequence. The source of the sample is a study of blood T cell repertoires in COVID-19. At the level of the study: From the United States, Italy and Spain came samples of acute and convalescent COVID-19. In each case, the material was cDNA or gDNA derived from T cells, B-cell-depleted T cells, or PBMCs.

Source study methods: Using reference gene primer amplification, nucleated cell counts were estimated. Using immunoSEQ multiplex PCR, the repertoire was profiled, and TCRdb retains in-frame clones only, with some absent. Clonal size and the V and J genes are those of that table, whereas D and trimming came from the DNA. Here the sample spans some 140,000 clones, around four fifths being singletons. Sequencing was done on a sample of peripheral blood. The origin of this receptor is a man aged 60 to 75 who had recovered from COVID-19.

In DNA, the CDR3 is TGTGCCAGCAGCCCTTCGGCAGGGGGCGTCTCTGAAGCTTTCTTT. Encoded protein: CASSPSAGGVSEAFF. The chain uses TRBV7-9 and TRBJ1-1, with 8 bases lining up with TRBD1. CDR1 is SEHNR and CDR2 is FQNEAQ in the germline V gene (reference sequence). CDR3 length: 15 amino acids. Trimming removed 5 bases from V and 6 bases from J; junction bases left unmatched: 11.